This entry lists 21 T cell receptor beta chains sequenced from one sample in a study of CD8 T cells in ankylosing spondylitis. One entry per CDR3 protein results from TCRdb running MiXCR on the 5' RACE reads. This sample carries approximately 300,000 distinct CDR3 sequences, approximately 8.2% of them seen once, and the ten largest clones take about 15%. General study results and limits: Several highly homologous variants formed a TCR beta motif that appeared characteristic of ankylosing spondylitis blood.

No cognate antigen is known for these TCRs. The sample was blood, either unsorted or a sorted T cell fraction (not recorded which). These receptors originate from a male donor with ankylosing spondylitis.

The table lists this clonotype with a few counts. The V gene is TRBV19, the J gene TRBJ1-1; no reliable D call. Germline CDR1 reads LNHDA; CDR2 reads SQIVND (reference sequence). The CDR3 extends over 15 amino acids. With 7 bases removed from V and 7 bases from J, the gap between germline ends came to 22 bases. In nucleotides, the CDR3 is TGTGCCAGTACCAATGGAGGAGGGCTTAGCGATGAAGCTTTCTTT. Translated: CASTNGGGLSDEAFF.

The chain links TRBV20-1 to TRBJ2-1; 7 nucleotides line up with TRBD2. CDR1 is DFQATT, CDR2 SNEGSKA, per germline (reference sequence). This CDR3 is built from 14 residues. V lost 6 bases to trimming and J lost 0 bases; unmatched junction nucleotides: 5. The CDR3 nucleotides are TGCAGTGCCAAAAGCGGGAACTCCTACAATGAGCAGTTCTTC. This encodes CSAKSGNSYNEQFF.

This clonotype came up a few times. One base away lies a much larger clone, so this may be a sequencing read error. CDR3 sequence reads: CASSLADEQYF. CDR3 sequence (DNA): TGCGCCAGCAGCTTGGCCGACGAGCAGTACTTC. This chain uses TRBV5-1 with TRBJ2-7; D remains ambiguous. Germline V CDR1 and CDR2: SGHRS, YFSETQ. This CDR3 is 11 amino acids long. V was pared by 0 bases and J by 5 bases, with 3 bases between.

This clonotype was seen more than once but under ten times. The chain carries TRBV20-1 and TRBJ1-1; D unresolved. The V gene lost 7 bases and the J gene lost 0 bases, with 12 bases spanning the gap. Germline lookup yields CDR1 DFQATT and CDR2 SNEGSKA (reference sequence). This CDR3 is built from 13 residues. In DNA form, the CDR3 reads TGCAGTGGAGGTCCCGGCATGAACACTGAAGCTTTCTTT. Protein: CSGGPGMNTEAFF.

V gene TRBV20-1 combines with J gene TRBJ2-7; no reliable D call. Germline CDR1 is DFQATT and CDR2 is SNEGSKA (reference sequence). The ends were cut back, 3 bases at V and 0 bases at J, with 9 bases in the middle. The CDR3 spans 13 residues. The CDR3 is CSARTDLSYEQYF. The CDR3 nucleotides read TGCAGTGCTAGGACGGACCTCTCCTACGAGCAGTACTTC.

This clonotype was seen more than once but under ten times. V usage is TRBV6-2 or TRBV6-3 and J usage is TRBJ2-7; weak D call: TRBD1 (6 bases). The germline V gene encodes CDR1 MNHEY and CDR2 SVGEGT. The V end lost 5 bases, the J end lost 1 base, and 21 bases lay between the germline ends. This CDR3 is 17 amino acids long. The CDR3 loop is CASSPGAWDTLSYEQYF. Here the CDR3 DNA reads TGTGCCAGCAGTCCTGGGGCGTGGGACACCCTTTCCTACGAGCAGTACTTC.

Many counts were recorded for this clonotype. This chain links TRBV5-1 with TRBJ2-2, with D perhaps assigned TRBD1 or TRBD2 (5 bases each). Per germline, CDR1 SGHRS and CDR2 YFSETQ. The CDR3 covers 15 residues. Trimming removed 0 bases at V and 3 bases at J, with 9 bases between. This CDR3 is CASSLAGPDTGELFF. The DNA of the CDR3 is TGCGCCAGCAGCTTGGCGGGGCCGGACACCGGGGAGCTGTTTTTT.

CDR3 sequence: CSARDLSGSPPAYNEQFF. DNA of the CDR3: TGCAGTGCTAGAGATCTAAGCGGGAGCCCCCCTGCCTACAATGAGCAGTTCTTC. This chain uses TRBV20-1 with TRBJ2-1, with 8 bases that match TRBD2. CDR3 length equals 18 residues. Germline loops: CDR1 DFQATT, CDR2 SNEGSKA (reference sequence). Germline trimming cut 0 bases from V and 2 bases from J; bases unmatched to any gene: 12.

The rearrangement uses TRBV3-1 and TRBJ1-2, with D tentatively TRBD1 (6 bases). V lost 2 bases to trimming and J lost 4 bases, with 14 bases between them. Germline V lookup: CDR1 LGHDT, CDR2 YNNKEL (reference sequence). The CDR3 spans 15 residues. CDR3: CASSQYEGGGYGYTF. The CDR3 DNA is TGTGCCAGCAGCCAATATGAAGGGGGGGGCTATGGCTACACCTTC.

This clonotype was seen repeatedly, ten times or more. V gene TRBV12-3 or TRBV12-4 combines with J gene TRBJ2-2, with TRBD2 matching over 12 bases. V gave up 6 bases and J gave up 6 bases; unmatched junction bases: 5. This CDR3 is built from 15 residues. The DNA for the CDR3 is TGTGCCAGCAGGGAGCTAGCGGGAGGGCCCGGGGAGCTGTTTTTT. Protein: CASRELAGGPGELFF.

V is TRBV20-1 and J is TRBJ2-5; tentatively, D is TRBD2 (5 bases). CDR1 is DFQATT, CDR2 SNEGSKA, per germline (reference sequence). The CDR3 is made up of 13 amino acids. V lost 5 bases and J 1 base, leaving 11 bases between the germline ends. The DNA for the CDR3 is TGCAGTGCTGGGAGTGACCCCCAAGAGACCCAGTACTTC. Translation: CSAGSDPQETQYF.

The chain employs TRBV14 and TRBJ1-1; 10 bases fit TRBD1. This CDR3 contains 13 residues. Trimming cost V 6 bases and J 8 bases; bases outside gene matches: 6. Germline CDR1 and CDR2: SGHDN and FVKESK. For the CDR3, the DNA is TGTGCCAGCAGGCGGACAGGGGGAACAGAAGCTTTCTTT. Protein: CASRRTGGTEAFF.

In this sample, this clonotype turned up a few times. The chain couples TRBV5-1 to TRBJ1-1; D is perhaps TRBD1 (5 bases). The germline V gene encodes CDR1 SGHRS and CDR2 YFSETQ. Deletions cut 1 base from V and 3 bases from J, with 13 bases between. The CDR3 length is 15 residues. The DNA of the CDR3 is TGCGCCAGCAGCTTGCTTCGTCCGGGGGACACTGAAGCTTTCTTT. This translates into CASSLLRPGDTEAFF.

This clonotype was detected many times. The chain employs TRBV5-1 and TRBJ1-1; unclear D gene. Trimming took 0 bases from V and 7 from J, leaving 16 bases between them. This CDR3 comprises 15 residues. Germline V CDR1 and CDR2: SGHRS, YFSETQ. The CDR3 reads CASSLEGPPVYEAFF. The CDR3 region has the DNA TGCGCCAGCAGCTTGGAGGGCCCACCGGTATATGAAGCTTTCTTT.

This clonotype was seen a few times. CDR3 sequence reads: CASSSIPPWTSGSVEQYF. The CDR3 DNA follows: TGTGCCAGCAGCTCAATACCACCCTGGACTAGCGGGAGTGTTGAGCAGTACTTC. This sequence joins TRBV11-1 and TRBJ2-7; 13 bases fit TRBD2. The CDR3 runs to 18 residues. Losses at the gene ends were 4 bases for V and 7 bases for J; bases not matched to a gene: 16. Germline loops: CDR1 SGHAT, CDR2 FQDESV (reference sequence).

This clonotype was counted many times. The chain couples TRBV5-1 to TRBJ2-1, with TRBD2 matching over 11 bases. V lost 0 bases and J lost 9; bases outside the gene matches: 5. This CDR3 is built from 15 residues. The germline V gene encodes CDR1 SGHRS and CDR2 YFSETQ. CDR3 residues: CASSLGLAGPGEQFF. The CDR3, as DNA: TGCGCCAGCAGCTTGGGACTAGCGGGACCAGGTGAGCAGTTCTTC.

V is TRBV7-8 and J is TRBJ2-1; D unresolved. The CDR3 is made up of 15 amino acids. Trimming left V 7 bases short and J 2 bases short, with 15 bases between. CDR1 SGHVS and CDR2 FQNEAQ come from the germline V gene. The CDR3 DNA reads as TGTGCCAGCACCCCAAGGGCGGCAACCTACAATGAGCAGTTCTTC. Translation gives CASTPRAATYNEQFF.

In this sample, this clonotype turned up a few times. V gene TRBV7-3 combines with J gene TRBJ2-1; D possibly corresponds to TRBD1 (6 bases). The CDR3 contains 15 residues. Germline lookup yields CDR1 SGHTA and CDR2 FQGTGA. Deletions cut 7 bases from V and 4 bases from J, with 17 bases between. This CDR3 is CASNPPLTGYNEQFF. For the CDR3, the DNA is TGTGCCAGCAACCCGCCCCTGACAGGTTACAATGAGCAGTTCTTC.

This clonotype was recorded a few times. This rearrangement joins TRBV6-1 to TRBJ2-1; D is ambiguous. The CDR3 contains 16 residues. V dropped 7 bases and J dropped 2 bases, with 18 bases sitting between them. The germline gives CDR1 MNHNS, CDR2 SASEGT. This chain's CDR3 is CASTPRPANPYNEQFF. The CDR3 bases are TGTGCCAGCACCCCCCGGCCCGCCAACCCCTACAATGAGCAGTTCTTC.

The chain combines TRBV7-3 with TRBJ2-1, with 10 bases that match TRBD2. Trimming took 1 base from V and 10 from J; bases not matched to a gene: 10. The CDR3 contains 16 residues. The germline gives CDR1 SGHTA, CDR2 FQGTGA. The CDR3 bases are TGTGCCAGCAGCTTAAACCCCCAACTAGCGGGGCAAGAGCAGTTCTTC. Residues: CASSLNPQLAGQEQFF.

V and J are TRBV5-8 and TRBJ2-2, with TRBD1 matching 8 bases. This CDR3 has 16 amino acids. J gave up 6 bases and V 6 bases, and 13 bases lay outside the gene matches. The V gene's germline CDR1 is SGHTS and CDR2 YDEGEE. DNA for the CDR3: TGTGCCAGCACCCTAGGACAGGGACGTGCCGCCGGGGAGCTGTTTTTT. Translated, it gives CASTLGQGRAAGELFF.